This TCR beta chain was found in a study of T cell responses to AZD1222 COVID-19 vaccine. Note on this clone: What it binds is unknown.

Germline CDR1 is SEHNR and CDR2 is FQNEAQ (reference sequence). The CDR3 is 14 residues long. V was trimmed by 5 bases and J by 7 bases, leaving 14 bases between them. Study-wide findings and caveats: There were repertoire samples only from the period after the peak T cell response. Of the AZD1222 recipients, only five or six were seropositive at baseline.

Profiled with immunoSEQ multiplex PCR; TCRdb holds only in-frame clones, not every one. The sample lists some 120,000 clones, 92% occurring once. Here the sequenced sample was peripheral blood, taken on day 0 of AZD1222 vaccination. This rearrangement joins TRBV7-9 to TRBJ1-4, with D unresolved. This clonotype was obtained from an adult in good health. CDR3: CASSMDVEGEKLFF. CDR3 nucleotide sequence: TGTGCCAGCAGCATGGACGTTGAGGGTGAAAAACTGTTTTTT.